The clone carrying this T cell receptor beta chain showed up just a few times. These data belong to a study of human T cells and chemical hapten exposure. Study-level background: For sensitization, 2% DPC was applied to an approximately 2 cm by approximately 2 cm patch of upper inner arm skin. Patients, largely female, had alopecia areata, totalis or universalis.

Time point noted: pre-sensitization, week 0. Treatment meaning: therapeutic diphenylcyclopropenone sensitization with weekly scalp DPC. Prior to each patch test being applied, blood was drawn. Via MiXCR, TCRdb re-called the RACE reads, giving one row per CDR3 protein. This table has about 68,000 distinct CDR3 sequences, 9.5% to 13% appearing once. Looked up from germline, CDR1 is SNHLY and CDR2 is FYNNEI. CDR3 length equals 14 residues. V was trimmed by 2 bases and J by 5 bases, leaving 11 bases between them. This clonotype was obtained from a woman in her forties or fifties with alopecia areata. Some clones in this sample may be carry-over from other donors' samples. The specimen was whole blood, collected in connection with sensitization to the hapten diphenylcyclopropenone (DPC). This chain connects TRBV2 to TRBJ2-3, with D maybe TRBD2 (5 bases). The CDR3: CASSESGFGDTQYF. In DNA, the CDR3 is TGTGCCAGCAGTGAAAGCGGATTCGGAGATACGCAGTATTTT.